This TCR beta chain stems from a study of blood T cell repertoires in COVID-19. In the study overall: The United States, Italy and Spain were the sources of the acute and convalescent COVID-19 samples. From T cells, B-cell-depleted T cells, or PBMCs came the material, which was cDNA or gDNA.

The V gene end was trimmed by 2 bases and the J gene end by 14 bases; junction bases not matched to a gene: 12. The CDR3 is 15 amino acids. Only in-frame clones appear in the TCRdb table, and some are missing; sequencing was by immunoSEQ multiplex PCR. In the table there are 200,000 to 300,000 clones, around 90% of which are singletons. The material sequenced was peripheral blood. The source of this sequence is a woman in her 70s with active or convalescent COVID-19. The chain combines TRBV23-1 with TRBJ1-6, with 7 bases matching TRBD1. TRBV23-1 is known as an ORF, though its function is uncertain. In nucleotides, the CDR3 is TGCGCCAGCAGTCAACCCGGGACAGACCGTCTCACCCTCCACTTT. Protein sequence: CASSQPGTDRLTLHF.